This TCR beta chain was identified during a study of T cell repertoires in cytomegalovirus infection. Using its own MiXCR run on the reads, TCRdb lists one record per CDR3 protein. The repertoire holds about 770,000 distinct CDR3 sequences, 25% to 35% seen once, with 13% in the top ten. This clonotype was seen a few times. The antigen remains unidentified. The CDR3 has 13 residues. The germline V and J ends were trimmed by 2 bases and 9 bases, with 8 bases remaining between them. Germline CDR1 MNHNY, CDR2 SVGAGI (reference sequence). The rearrangement links TRBV6-6 to TRBJ1-6; no clear D gene. This TCR derives from a human donor in good health (CMV status not recorded). Some clones in this sample may be carry-over from other donors' samples. The sample in question was cultured CD8+ T cells from PBMCs, obtained from culture after CMV antigen stimulation. As DNA, the CDR3 is TGTGCCAGCAGTTACAGAACGGTTTCACCCCTCCACTTT. Protein product: CASSYRTVSPLHF.